This entry lists 27 T cell receptor beta chains sequenced from one sample in a study of T cells in Graves' hyperthyroidism and ophthalmopathy. RNA transcripts served as the template for amplifying TCR beta CDR3 regions. When the TCR CDR3 underwent first-round RT-PCR, the HTBI primer set was used. TCRdb called the multiplex PCR reads again in MiXCR, with one record for every CDR3 protein. Among 500,000 to 600,000 distinct CDR3 sequences listed, over 35% were seen once. Sequencing was done on a sample of peripheral blood or thyroid tissue (not recorded which). The receptor set was obtained from an adult woman with Graves' disease, either hyperthyroidism or ophthalmopathy (not recorded which).

This chain connects TRBV7-8 to TRBJ1-4, with TRBD1 identical over 7 bases. The CDR3 runs to 14 residues. The trim removed 3 bases at V and 2 bases at J, leaving 0 bases unmatched. Germline V lookup: CDR1 SGHVS, CDR2 FQNEAQ. The CDR3 reads CASSLDRTNEKLFF. The DNA for the CDR3 is TGTGCCAGCAGCTTGGACAGGACTAATGAAAAACTGTTTTTT.

V gene TRBV20-1 combines with J gene TRBJ2-7; weak D call: TRBD1 (5 bases). The V end lost 0 bases, the J end lost 3 bases, and 9 bases lay between the germline ends. CDR3 length equals 13 residues. Germline CDR1 is DFQATT and CDR2 is SNEGSKA (reference sequence). CDR3 loop: CSARDGHRYEQYF. The CDR3 DNA follows: TGCAGTGCTAGAGACGGACACCGCTACGAGCAGTACTTC.

A note on this clonotype: Being one base from a much bigger clone, this may be a read error. The chain carries TRBV6-6 and TRBJ1-2; 7 nucleotides match TRBD1. CDR3 size: 14 residues. The J segment lost 4 bases and the V segment lost 7 bases, leaving 9 bases of the junction unmatched. Germline loops: CDR1 MNHNY, CDR2 SVGAGI (reference sequence). The CDR3 is CASTKTTGSYGYTF. The CDR3 DNA sequence: TGTGCCAGCACAAAAACGACAGGGAGCTATGGCTACACCTTC.

The CDR3 DNA is TGTGCCAGCAGTGACCGGACAGGGAACACTGAGACCCAGTACTTC. Protein: CASSDRTGNTETQYF. This chain uses TRBV2 with TRBJ2-5; 8 bases fit TRBD1. This CDR3 contains 15 residues. CDR1 and CDR2 from the germline V gene are SNHLY and FYNNEI. The V and J ends lost 3 bases and 5 bases, in that order; junction bases with no gene match: 8.

The chain combines TRBV28 with TRBJ1-4, with 9 bases identical to TRBD1. The CDR3 loop spans 16 amino acids. Trimming removed 9 bases from V and 7 bases from J; junction bases left unmatched: 15. The V gene's germline CDR1 is MDHEN and CDR2 SYDVKM. CDR3 in amino acids: CASSSIRGQGREKLFF. CDR3 bases: TGTGCCAGTTCCTCCATTAGGGGACAGGGACGTGAAAAACTGTTTTTT. The whole variable domain, remainder taken from reference TRBV28 and TRBJ1-4, is DVKVTQSSRYLVKRTGEKVFLECVQDMDHENMFWYRQDPGLGLRLIYFSYDVKMKEKGDIPEGYSVSREKKERFSLILESASTNQTSMYLCASSSIRGQGREKLFFGSGTQLSVL.

The chain recombines TRBV10-2 with TRBJ2-7; 8 bases fit TRBD1. J gave up 4 bases and V 6 bases, and 8 bases lay outside the gene matches. This CDR3 is built from 14 residues. The V gene's germline CDR1 is WSHSY and CDR2 SAAADI. The CDR3 DNA reads as TGCGCCAGCAGCTCCGAGACAGGGGAATACGAGCAGTACTTC. Protein: CASSSETGEYEQYF.

This chain connects TRBV2 to TRBJ1-1; D unclear. V was shortened by 1 base and J by 12 bases, with 9 bases between the two germline ends. The CDR3 totals 11 residues. CDR1 is SNHLY, CDR2 FYNNEI, per germline. CDR3 nucleotides: TGTGCCAGCAGTGAAGGGGTCGAGTCTTTCTTT. It translates to CASSEGVESFF.

The chain couples TRBV7-2 to TRBJ1-5, with D maybe TRBD1 (5 bases). The CDR3 covers 16 residues. The germline V gene has CDR1 SGHTA and CDR2 FQGNSA. Trimming stripped 2 bases from V and 6 bases from J, with 17 bases between. CDR3 nucleotides: TGTGCCAGCAGCTTAAGCGGCGGGCAGGGTGGTCAGCCCCAGCATTTT. Its protein is CASSLSGGQGGQPQHF.

This clonotype has a count of ten or more. The V gene is TRBV20-1, the J gene TRBJ1-1, with D unclear. The CDR3 runs to 14 residues. From germline, CDR1 is DFQATT and CDR2 SNEGSKA (reference sequence). V dropped 1 base and J dropped 1 base, with 10 bases sitting between them. In DNA form, the CDR3 reads TGCAGTGCTAGAGGGCGACTGGAGAACACTGAAGCTTTCTTT. Protein product: CSARGRLENTEAFF.

This clonotype occurred many times. The chain joins TRBV12-3 or TRBV12-4 to TRBJ2-5; D possibly matches TRBD1 or TRBD2 (5 bases each). The CDR3 length is 15 residues. Trimming stripped 3 bases from V and 4 bases from J, with 15 bases between. The CDR3 region has the DNA TGTGCCAGCAGTTTGGGGACCAACACCGGAGAGACCCAGTACTTC. As protein: CASSLGTNTGETQYF.

The chain couples TRBV5-1 to TRBJ2-7; D perhaps matches TRBD2 (5 bases). The germline gives CDR1 SGHRS, CDR2 YFSETQ. This CDR3 spans 15 amino acids. V gave up 2 bases and J gave up 4 bases, with 16 bases separating them. CDR3 coding DNA: TGCGCCAGCAGCTTCGCACTAGGATCCCAATACGAGCAGTACTTC. This encodes CASSFALGSQYEQYF.

This clonotype has a count of ten or more. The CDR3 reads CASSLSGGAGNTIYF. For the CDR3, the DNA is TGTGCCAGCAGCTTAAGCGGGGGCGCCGGAAACACCATATATTTT. The chain has TRBV7-3 and TRBJ1-3; D perhaps matches TRBD1 (6 bases). Trimming shortened V by 1 base and J by 4 bases, and 11 bases separated the two germline ends. The CDR3 contains 15 residues. The germline gives CDR1 SGHTA, CDR2 FQGTGA.

This clonotype showed up just a few times. The chain is built from TRBV5-6 and TRBJ2-7; 9 bases line up with TRBD1. The CDR3 has 15 amino acids. Looked up from germline, CDR1 is SGHDT and CDR2 is YYEEEE. V was pared by 5 bases and J by 1 base, with 7 bases of the junction left unmatched. The CDR3 here is CASRGSGQGSYEQYF. In DNA form, the CDR3 reads TGTGCCAGCAGGGGATCGGGACAGGGATCCTACGAGCAGTACTTC.

This clonotype was found a few times. This chain connects TRBV19 to TRBJ2-3; D remains ambiguous. This CDR3 is 13 amino acids long. V lost 7 bases, J lost 0 bases, and 8 bases lay in between. Germline lookup yields CDR1 LNHDA and CDR2 SQIVND (reference sequence). DNA for the CDR3: TGTGCCAGTACCGACGGGAGCACAGATACGCAGTATTTT. Its protein is CASTDGSTDTQYF.

The sample holds a few counts of this clonotype. The rearrangement joins TRBV20-1 to TRBJ1-1, with D hard to call. This CDR3 has 13 amino acids. The V end was cut by 5 bases, the J end by 4 bases, with 14 bases between. Germline V gives CDR1 DFQATT, CDR2 SNEGSKA (reference sequence). CDR3 in amino acids: CSALPSPGTEAFF. The CDR3 DNA reads TGCAGTGCTCTCCCTTCTCCGGGCACTGAAGCTTTCTTT.

This clonotype was detected many times. The chain carries TRBV7-9 and TRBJ1-2, with D maybe TRBD1 (6 bases). In germline, CDR1 is SEHNR, CDR2 FQNEAQ (reference sequence). The CDR3 consists of 13 residues. V lost 3 bases and J lost 4, with 9 bases in between. CDR3 residues: CASSFTGTYGYTF. DNA for the CDR3: TGTGCCAGCAGCTTCACAGGGACCTATGGCTACACCTTC.

This clonotype was seen a few times. The chain has TRBV6-5 and TRBJ2-7; 11 bases match TRBD2. The CDR3 is made up of 16 amino acids. Germline-derived CDR1 and CDR2 are MNHEY and SVGAGI. V dropped 6 bases and J dropped 2; count of bases not matched to a gene: 9. Here the CDR3 reads CASRNGGTSGPYEQYF. The CDR3 DNA reads TGTGCCAGCAGGAATGGGGGGACTAGCGGCCCCTACGAGCAGTACTTC.

The chain carries TRBV7-9 and TRBJ1-6; D gene uncertain. Trimming cost V 5 bases and J 8 bases, with 13 bases left between them. This CDR3 comprises 14 residues. Germline V gives CDR1 SEHNR, CDR2 FQNEAQ (reference sequence). As DNA, the CDR3 is TGTGCCAGCAGCCCCACCTCTCCTTATTCACCCCTCCACTTT. This sequence encodes CASSPTSPYSPLHF.

The J gene is TRBJ1-1, the V gene TRBV5-1, with D unclear. Trimming took off 0 bases at V and 7 bases at J, with 13 bases between the two ends. Germline V gene lookup returns CDR1 SGHRS and CDR2 YFSETQ. The CDR3 has 14 residues. The CDR3 protein is CASSLAGSRNEAFF. The CDR3 DNA reads as TGCGCCAGCAGCTTGGCCGGGTCACGAAATGAAGCTTTCTTT.

The genes are TRBV29-1 and TRBJ1-2; D is possibly TRBD1 (5 bases). Germline V lookup: CDR1 SQVTM, CDR2 ANQGSEA. V lost 4 bases and J lost 5, with 14 bases in between. The CDR3 totals 13 residues. The CDR3 region is CSVVGLPPYGYTF. CDR3 DNA sequence: TGCAGCGTTGTGGGACTACCCCCGTATGGCTACACCTTC.

The chain recombines TRBV9 with TRBJ2-7, with D uncertain. The CDR3 totals 15 residues. V lost 5 bases to trimming and J lost 0 bases, with 15 bases between them. In germline, CDR1 is SGDLS, CDR2 YYNGEE. Here the CDR3 reads CASSYQLKSSYEQYF. DNA for the CDR3: TGTGCCAGCAGTTACCAGCTCAAGTCCTCCTACGAGCAGTACTTC.

The chain carries TRBV7-2 and TRBJ1-2; D is undetermined. This CDR3 contains 13 residues. Trimming removed 6 bases from V and 7 bases from J, with 15 bases in between. In germline, CDR1 is SGHTA, CDR2 FQGNSA. CDR3 amino acids: CASRLAPMTGYTF. The CDR3 nucleotides are TGTGCCAGCAGACTAGCCCCGATGACTGGCTACACCTTC.

This chain connects TRBV20-1 to TRBJ2-5; 11 nucleotides align to TRBD2. The CDR3 is made up of 14 amino acids. Trimming cost V 6 bases and J 4 bases; bases outside gene matches: 7. Per the germline V gene, CDR1 is DFQATT and CDR2 is SNEGSKA (reference sequence). The CDR3 DNA is TGCAGTGCGTTGTTTAGCGGGAGGGTAGAGACCCAGTACTTC. Its protein is CSALFSGRVETQYF.

The gene calls are TRBV5-1 and TRBJ1-1; D remains unclear. V lost 0 bases to trimming and J lost 6 bases, with 9 bases between them. The CDR3 has 13 residues. Germline loops: CDR1 SGHRS, CDR2 YFSETQ. The chain's CDR3 is CASSLVEGAEAFF. CDR3 DNA: TGCGCCAGCAGCTTGGTGGAGGGCGCTGAAGCTTTCTTT.

The chain has TRBV7-3 and TRBJ1-5; 11 nucleotides match TRBD1. The J segment lost 11 bases and the V segment lost 0 bases, leaving 6 bases of the junction unmatched. Germline V gene sequence: CDR1 SGHTA, CDR2 FQGTGA. The CDR3 sequence is 15 residues long. CDR3 sequence reads: CASSLTGTGGETQHF. The DNA for the CDR3 is TGTGCCAGCAGCTTAACGGGGACAGGGGGGGAGACCCAGCATTTT.

This clonotype appeared once. This rearrangement joins TRBV11-2 to TRBJ1-1; D unclear. V shed 1 base and J shed 5 bases, with 14 bases lying between them. This CDR3 region has 15 residues. Germline CDR1 is SGHAT and CDR2 is FQNNGV. CDR3 protein: CASSLVIGIGTEAFF. CDR3 sequence (DNA): TGTGCCAGCAGCTTAGTGATTGGGATCGGGACTGAAGCTTTCTTT.

The rearrangement uses TRBV2 and TRBJ1-3, with 7 bases fitting TRBD1. CDR3 length: 15 residues. Germline lookup yields CDR1 SNHLY and CDR2 FYNNEI. V shed 8 bases, J shed 4 bases, and the junction held 11 bases outside the gene matches. The DNA for the CDR3 is TGTGCCAGCGGTCCCGAGGGCAGGGGGGGAAACACCATATATTTT. Translating gives CASGPEGRGGNTIYF.